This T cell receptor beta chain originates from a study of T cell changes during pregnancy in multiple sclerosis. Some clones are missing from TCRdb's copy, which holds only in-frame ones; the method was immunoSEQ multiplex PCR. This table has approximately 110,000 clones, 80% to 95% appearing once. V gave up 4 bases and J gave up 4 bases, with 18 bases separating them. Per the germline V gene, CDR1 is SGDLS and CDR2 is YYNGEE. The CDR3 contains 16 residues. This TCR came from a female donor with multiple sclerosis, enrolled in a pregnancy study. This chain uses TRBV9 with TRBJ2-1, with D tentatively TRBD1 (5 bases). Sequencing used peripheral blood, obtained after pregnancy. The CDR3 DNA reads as TGTGCCAGCAGCCCCGTACCAGGGATCGGGTACAATGAGCAGTTCTTC. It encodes CASSPVPGIGYNEQFF.